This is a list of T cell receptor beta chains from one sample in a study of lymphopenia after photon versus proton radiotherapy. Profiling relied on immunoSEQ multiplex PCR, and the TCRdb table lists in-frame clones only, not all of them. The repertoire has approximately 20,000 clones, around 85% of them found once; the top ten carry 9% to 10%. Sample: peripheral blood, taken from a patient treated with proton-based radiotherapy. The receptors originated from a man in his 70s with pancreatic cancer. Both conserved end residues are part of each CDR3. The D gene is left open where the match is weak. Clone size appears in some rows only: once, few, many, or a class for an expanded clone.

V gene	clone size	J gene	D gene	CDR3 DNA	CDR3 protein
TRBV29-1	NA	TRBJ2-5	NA	TGCAGCGTTCACGGACAGAAAACCATCCAAGAGACCCAGTACTTC	CSVHGQKTIQETQYF
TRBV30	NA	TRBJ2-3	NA	TGTGCCTGGAGTTCAGGGGGGGCCCCAGATACGCAGTATTTT	CAWSSGGAPDTQYF
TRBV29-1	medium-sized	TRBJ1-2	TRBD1	TGCAGCGTTGTTAAGACAGGGGGATTTGGCTACACCTTC	CSVVKTGGFGYTF
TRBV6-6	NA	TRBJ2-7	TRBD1	TGTGCCAGCAGTTCCGGGACAGGGGGCAAGTACGAGCAGTACTTC	CASSSGTGGKYEQYF
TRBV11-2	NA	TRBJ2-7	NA	TGTGCCAGCAGCTTACGGCCGGGGTTCGAGCAGTACTTC	CASSLRPGFEQYF
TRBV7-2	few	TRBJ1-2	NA	TGTGCCAGCAGCTCTGTCCCAAACTATGGCTACACCTTC	CASSSVPNYGYTF
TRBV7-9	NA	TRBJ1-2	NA	TGTGCCAGCAGGGCGTCATTTCGGACAGATAATGGCTACACCTTC	CASRASFRTDNGYTF
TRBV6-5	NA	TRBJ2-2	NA	TGTGCCAGCAGTTACTTCGACTTCACCGGGGAGCTGTTTTTT	CASSYFDFTGELFF
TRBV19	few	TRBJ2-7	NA	TGTGCCAGTAGTAAGTGGGCCCAGTCCTACGAGCAGTACTTC	CASSKWAQSYEQYF
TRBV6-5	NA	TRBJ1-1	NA	TGTGCCAGCAGTTACTCGTCCCCGGGCACTGAAGCTTTCTTT	CASSYSSPGTEAFF
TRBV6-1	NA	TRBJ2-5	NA	TGTGCCAGCAGTGAAAACAGGGAGACCCAGTACTTC	CASSENRETQYF
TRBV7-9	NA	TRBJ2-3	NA	TGTGCCAGCAGCTTGAAAGCTAGCACAGATACGCAGTATTTT	CASSLKASTDTQYF
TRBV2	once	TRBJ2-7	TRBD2	TGTGCCAGCAGTACTGTAGGACTAGCGGGAGGCGAGCAGTACTTC	CASSTVGLAGGEQYF
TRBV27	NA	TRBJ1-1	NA	TGTGCCACCGGGGACCTCCACACCTTTAACACTGAAGCTTTCTTT	CATGDLHTFNTEAFF
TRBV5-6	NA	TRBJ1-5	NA	TGTGCCAGCAGCTTCGCGAGGCTCAGCAATCAGCCCCAGCATTTT	CASSFARLSNQPQHF
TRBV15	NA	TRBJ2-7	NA	TGTGCCACCAGCAGAGATCAGGTCAGGGGCAACGAGCAGTACTTC	CATSRDQVRGNEQYF
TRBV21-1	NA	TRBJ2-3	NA	TGTGCCAGCAGCAGATTAGCGAGGGGCACAGATACGCAGTATTTT	CASSRLARGTDTQYF
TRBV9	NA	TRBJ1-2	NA	TGTGCCAGCAGCTTTAGTCACGCCGGCTACACCTTC	CASSFSHAGYTF
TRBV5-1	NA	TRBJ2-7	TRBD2	TGCGCCAGCACAAGCGGGGGTGGGAGAGGCGAGCAGTACTTC	CASTSGGGRGEQYF
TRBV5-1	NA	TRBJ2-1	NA	TGCGCCAGCAGCCCGGAGGCAGCCAGAGTATATGAGCAGTTCTTC	CASSPEAARVYEQFF
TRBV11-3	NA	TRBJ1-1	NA	TGTGCCAGCACCCCGGGACGGCTTGAAGCTTTCTTT	CASTPGRLEAFF
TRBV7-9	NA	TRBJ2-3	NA	TGTGCCAGCAGCGAACAACCGGCGGAAGATACGCAGTATTTT	CASSEQPAEDTQYF
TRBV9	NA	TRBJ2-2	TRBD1	TGTGCCAGCAGCGTAGGACAGGGGGTTAGCACCGGGGAGCTGTTTTTT	CASSVGQGVSTGELFF
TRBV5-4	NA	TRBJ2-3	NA	TGTGCCAGCAGCTTGGCAATTAGCAGCACAGATACGCAGTATTTT	CASSLAISSTDTQYF
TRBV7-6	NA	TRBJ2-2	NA	TGTGCCAGCAGCTTACGGGCCCCCACCGGGGAGCTGTTTTTT	CASSLRAPTGELFF
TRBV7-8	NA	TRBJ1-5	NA	TGTGCCAGCAGCTTAGGCTTTCCAGGGCAGGATCGGAGCAATCAGCCCCAGCATTTT	CASSLGFPGQDRSNQPQHF
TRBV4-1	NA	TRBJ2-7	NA	TGCGCCAGCAGCCAAGATTCCGGCAGGCCCTCCTACGAGCAGTACTTC	CASSQDSGRPSYEQYF
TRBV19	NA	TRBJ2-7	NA	TGTGCCAGTAGTATAGTAGGGAGACACTACGAGCAGTACTTC	CASSIVGRHYEQYF
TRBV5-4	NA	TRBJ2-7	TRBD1	TGTGCCAGCAGCTTACGGGACAGGACCTACGAGCAGTACTTC	CASSLRDRTYEQYF
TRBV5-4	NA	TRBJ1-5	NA	TGTGCCAGCAGCCCATACCCGGGGGGTCATCAGCCCCAGCATTTT	CASSPYPGGHQPQHF
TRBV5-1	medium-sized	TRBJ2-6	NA	TGCGCCAGCAGCTTGGGGAGCTCTGGGGCCAACGTCCTGACTTTC	CASSLGSSGANVLTF
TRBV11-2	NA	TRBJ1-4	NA	TGTGCCAGCAGCTTGCGGGGGCAAACTAATGAAAAACTGTTTTTT	CASSLRGQTNEKLFF
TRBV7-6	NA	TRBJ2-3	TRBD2	TGTGCCAGCAGTCGACAAAGCGGGAGAACGGATACGCAGTATTTT	CASSRQSGRTDTQYF